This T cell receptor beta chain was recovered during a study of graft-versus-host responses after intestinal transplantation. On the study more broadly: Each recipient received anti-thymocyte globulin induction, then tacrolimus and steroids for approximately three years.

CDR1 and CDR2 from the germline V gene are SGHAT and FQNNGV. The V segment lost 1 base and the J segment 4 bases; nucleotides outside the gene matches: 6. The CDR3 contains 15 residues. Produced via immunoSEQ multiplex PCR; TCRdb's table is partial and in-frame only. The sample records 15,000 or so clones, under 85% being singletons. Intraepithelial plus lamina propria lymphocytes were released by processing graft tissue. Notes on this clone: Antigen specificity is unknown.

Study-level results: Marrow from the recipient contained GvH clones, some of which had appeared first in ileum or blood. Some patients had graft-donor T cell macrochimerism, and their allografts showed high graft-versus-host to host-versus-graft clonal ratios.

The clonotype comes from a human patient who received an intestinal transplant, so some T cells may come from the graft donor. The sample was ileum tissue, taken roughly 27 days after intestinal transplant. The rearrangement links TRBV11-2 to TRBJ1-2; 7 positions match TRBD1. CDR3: CASSLGAQGGYGYTF. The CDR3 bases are TGTGCCAGCAGCTTAGGGGCGCAGGGGGGCTATGGCTACACCTTC.